This T cell receptor (beta chain) appears in the sequencing data of a study of cytomegalovirus exposure and HLA in healthy donors. The method was immunoSEQ multiplex PCR; TCRdb's version includes in-frame clones alone and lacks a portion of them. Among over 110,000 clones listed, roughly nine tenths were seen once. The sequence derives from a young man in good health and CMV-seronegative. The sample was PBMCs.

The DNA for the CDR3 is TGTGCCAGCAGTGATTACGACAGTGCGAACTACGAGCAGTACTTC. It translates to CASSDYDSANYEQYF. The rearrangement links TRBV6-1 to TRBJ2-7; weak D call: TRBD1 (5 bases). There are 15 residues in the CDR3. Per the germline V gene, CDR1 is MNHNS and CDR2 is SASEGT. The V end lost 3 bases, the J end lost 3 bases, and 15 bases lay between the germline ends.